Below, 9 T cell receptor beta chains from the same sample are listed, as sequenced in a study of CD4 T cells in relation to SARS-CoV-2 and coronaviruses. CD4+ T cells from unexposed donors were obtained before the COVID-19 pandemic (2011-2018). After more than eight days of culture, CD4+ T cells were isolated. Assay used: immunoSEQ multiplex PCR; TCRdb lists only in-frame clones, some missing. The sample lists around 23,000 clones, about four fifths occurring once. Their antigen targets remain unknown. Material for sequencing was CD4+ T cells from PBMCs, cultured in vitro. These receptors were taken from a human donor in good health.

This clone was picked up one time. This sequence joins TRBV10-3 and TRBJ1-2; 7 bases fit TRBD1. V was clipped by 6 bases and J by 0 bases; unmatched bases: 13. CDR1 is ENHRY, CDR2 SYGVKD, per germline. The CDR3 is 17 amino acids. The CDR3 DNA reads TGTGCCATCAGGGCAGCAGGGGGAGTTTCGGCTAACTATGGCTACACCTTC. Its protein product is CAIRAAGGVSANYGYTF.

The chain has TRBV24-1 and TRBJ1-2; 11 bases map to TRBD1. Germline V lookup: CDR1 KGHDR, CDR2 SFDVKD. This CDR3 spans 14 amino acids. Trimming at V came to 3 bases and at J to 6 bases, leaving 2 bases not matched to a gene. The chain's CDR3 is CATSDRDRGNGYTF. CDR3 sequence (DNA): TGTGCCACCAGTGATCGGGACAGGGGGAATGGCTACACCTTC.

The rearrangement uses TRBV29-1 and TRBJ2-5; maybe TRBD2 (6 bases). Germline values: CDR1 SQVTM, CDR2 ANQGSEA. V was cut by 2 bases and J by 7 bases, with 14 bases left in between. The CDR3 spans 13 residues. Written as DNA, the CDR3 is TGCAGCGTTGAATTACTCCTCGGGGGGACCCAGTACTTC. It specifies CSVELLLGGTQYF.

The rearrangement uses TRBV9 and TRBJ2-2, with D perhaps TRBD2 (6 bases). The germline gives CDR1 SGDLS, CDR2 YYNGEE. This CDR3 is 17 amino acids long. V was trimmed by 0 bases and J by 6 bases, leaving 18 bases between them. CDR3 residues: CASSVASRELIAGELFF. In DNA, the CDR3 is TGTGCCAGCAGCGTAGCTTCCCGGGAGCTGATTGCCGGGGAGCTGTTTTTT.

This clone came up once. Here the CDR3 reads CASSLVQGRMADTQYF. The CDR3 coding sequence is TGCGCCAGCAGCTTGGTTCAAGGTAGGATGGCAGATACGCAGTATTTT. The chain recombines TRBV5-1 with TRBJ2-3; no definite D call. Germline V gene sequence: CDR1 SGHRS, CDR2 YFSETQ. Trimming removed 0 bases from V and 4 bases from J, with 15 bases in between. The CDR3 runs 16 residues. Combining the CDR3 with reference TRBV5-1 and TRBJ2-3 gives the whole variable domain KAGVTQTPRYLIKTRGQQVTLSCSPISGHRSVSWYQQTPGQGLQFLFEYFSETQRNKGNFPGRFSGRQFSNSRSEMNVSTLELGDSALYLCASSLVQGRMADTQYFGPGTRLTVL.

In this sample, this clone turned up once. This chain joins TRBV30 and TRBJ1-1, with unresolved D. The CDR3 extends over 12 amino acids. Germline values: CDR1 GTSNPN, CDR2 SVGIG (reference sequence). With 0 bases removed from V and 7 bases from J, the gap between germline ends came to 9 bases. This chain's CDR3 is CAWSVDIVEAFF. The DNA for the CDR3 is TGTGCCTGGAGTGTAGATATAGTTGAAGCTTTCTTT.

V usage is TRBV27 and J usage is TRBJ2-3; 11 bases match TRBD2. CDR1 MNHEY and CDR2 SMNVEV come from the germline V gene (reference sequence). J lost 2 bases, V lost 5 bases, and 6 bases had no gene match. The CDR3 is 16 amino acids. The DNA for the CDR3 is TGTGCCAGCAGTCCTGGGACTAGCGGTAACACAGATACGCAGTATTTT. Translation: CASSPGTSGNTDTQYF.

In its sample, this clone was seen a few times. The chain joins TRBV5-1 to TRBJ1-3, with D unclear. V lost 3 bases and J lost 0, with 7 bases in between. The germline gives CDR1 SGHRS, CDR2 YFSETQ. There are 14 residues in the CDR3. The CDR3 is CASSYTYSGNTIYF. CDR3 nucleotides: TGCGCCAGCAGCTATACGTACTCTGGAAACACCATATATTTT.

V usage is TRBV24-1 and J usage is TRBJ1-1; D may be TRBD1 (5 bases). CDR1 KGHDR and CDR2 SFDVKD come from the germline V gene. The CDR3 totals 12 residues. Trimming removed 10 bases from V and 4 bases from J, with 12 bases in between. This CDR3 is CATSTDSTEAFF. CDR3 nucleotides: TGTGCCACTTCGACAGACTCCACTGAAGCTTTCTTT.